This T cell receptor beta chain stems from a study of siplizumab effects on memory and regulatory T cells. Regarding the study as a whole: Proliferating Tregs' suppressive function in siplizumab cultures went unconfirmed. Naive T cells were seen as more diverse than memory cells and as major alloresponse contributors. Unstimulated subsets contained matches for only a minor fraction of alloreactive clones. Researchers could not give a naive or memory phenotype to roughly 75-97% of proliferating CD4+ or CD8+ clones.

The CDR3 consists of 14 residues. The V gene's germline CDR1 is SGHRS and CDR2 YFSETQ. With 0 bases removed from V and 7 bases from J, the gap between germline ends came to 14 bases. Method: immunoSEQ multiplex PCR; TCRdb's copy keeps in-frame clones and lacks some. The sample includes 100,000 or so clones, about 95% of them seen just once. About this clone: The antigen is not known.

The clonotype comes from a human donor in good health. The source material was Tregs sorted from blood. This rearrangement joins TRBV5-1 to TRBJ2-7; D is unclear. The CDR3 DNA is TGCGCCAGCAGCTTGGCTCCAGGCGGCGAAGAGCAGTACTTC. It specifies CASSLAPGGEEQYF. Full variable domain (rest looked up from reference TRBV5-1 and TRBJ2-7): KAGVTQTPRYLIKTRGQQVTLSCSPISGHRSVSWYQQTPGQGLQFLFEYFSETQRNKGNFPGRFSGRQFSNSRSEMNVSTLELGDSALYLCASSLAPGGEEQYFGPGTRLTVT.